Shown below are 30 T cell receptor beta chains from a single sample sequenced in a study of low-dose radiotherapy and immunotherapy resistance in tumors. This sample's time point: after trial treatment. Treatment defined: LDRT plus nivolumab, ipilimumab, low-dose cyclophosphamide and aspirin (RACIN trial). Both a constant-region primer and a V-primer adapter served to amplify TCRs across roughly 22 PCR cycles. TCRdb re-analysed the reads in MiXCR, keeping a single row per CDR3 protein. Seen here are roughly 52,000 distinct CDR3 sequences, around 34% observed once, and the top ten hold 8.2%. Here the sequenced sample was PBMCs, taken after low-dose radiotherapy plus immunotherapy. The origin of the receptors is a male donor with rectosigmoid adenocarcinoma.

This clonotype was recorded at least ten times. This chain joins TRBV6-2 or TRBV6-3 and TRBJ1-5; D perhaps matches TRBD1 (6 bases). This CDR3 has 16 amino acids. The germline CDR1 and CDR2 sequences are MNHEY and SVGEGT. The germline V and J ends were trimmed by 6 bases and 7 bases, with 22 bases remaining between them. DNA for the CDR3: TGTGCCAGCAGCCCCCCCTCGGGGGCGACTAGACAGCCCCAGCATTTT. Protein: CASSPPSGATRQPQHF.

This sequence joins TRBV2 and TRBJ1-1, with a possible D match to TRBD1 (6 bases). V lost 5 bases and J lost 1, with 14 bases in between. The CDR3 is 15 amino acids. From germline, CDR1 is SNHLY and CDR2 FYNNEI. The CDR3 bases are TGTGCCAGCAGTACCTCGTTCAGGGGGAACACTGAAGCTTTCTTT. Translating gives CASSTSFRGNTEAFF. The full variable domain, rest sourced from reference TRBV2 and TRBJ1-1, is EPEVTQTPSHQVTQMGQEVILRCVPISNHLYFYWYRQILGQKVEFLVSFYNNEISEKSEIFDDQFSVERPDGSNFTLKIRSTKLEDSAMYFCASSTSFRGNTEAFFGQGTRLTVV.

This clonotype occurred many times. The chain is built from TRBV4-1 and TRBJ1-5; 9 positions agree with TRBD1. The CDR3 is 16 residues long. The V gene's germline CDR1 is MGHRA and CDR2 YSYEKL. V shed 0 bases and J 5 bases; nucleotides not matched to a gene: 5. The CDR3 nucleotides read TGCGCCAGCAGCCAAGAGCACGGGACAGGGTATCAGCCCCAGCATTTT. Translation gives CASSQEHGTGYQPQHF.

This chain connects TRBV11-2 to TRBJ1-5; perhaps TRBD1 as D (5 bases). CDR3 length: 13 residues. V lost 1 base and J lost 7, with 8 bases in between. Germline V lookup: CDR1 SGHAT, CDR2 FQNNGV. CDR3 nucleotide sequence: TGTGCCAGCAGCTTAGCCAGGGAGCAGCCCCAGCATTTT. It is translated as CASSLAREQPQHF.

This clonotype was seen many times. V is TRBV12-3 or TRBV12-4 and J is TRBJ1-1; a weak D match, TRBD1 (6 bases). V shed 9 bases and J shed 2 bases, with 19 bases lying between them. This CDR3 has 15 residues. CDR3 amino acids: CASSEGPGVNTEAFF. The CDR3 DNA reads as TGTGCCAGTTCAGAGGGGCCAGGGGTAAACACTGAAGCTTTCTTT.

This clonotype ranks as medium-sized. The chain joins TRBV4-3 to TRBJ2-1, with D perhaps TRBD1 or TRBD2 (5 bases each). This CDR3 is 17 amino acids long. Germline V gene sequence: CDR1 LGHNA, CDR2 YSLEER. V was pared by 0 bases and J by 1 base, with 13 bases between. CDR3 bases: TGCGCCAGCAGCCAAGACCCGACGGGGACGTCCTACAATGAGCAGTTCTTC. It codes for CASSQDPTGTSYNEQFF.

This clonotype has just a few counts. V gene TRBV10-3 combines with J gene TRBJ2-7; D may match TRBD1 or TRBD2 (5 bases each). The CDR3 is 14 residues long. Looked up from germline, CDR1 is ENHRY and CDR2 is SYGVKD. Trimming removed 0 bases from V and 3 bases from J, with 9 bases in between. In DNA form, the CDR3 reads TGTGCCATCAGTGAGTCCAAGGGGAGCTACGAGCAGTACTTC. Its protein is CAISESKGSYEQYF.

The chain has TRBV7-2 and TRBJ1-5; D may be TRBD1 (6 bases). V lost 5 bases, J lost 7 bases, and 15 bases lay in between. This CDR3 comprises 14 residues. Germline lookup yields CDR1 SGHTA and CDR2 FQGNSA. The CDR3 region is CASSLNRARQPQHF. DNA for the CDR3: TGTGCCAGCAGCCTAAACAGGGCCCGACAGCCCCAGCATTTT.

In its sample, this clonotype was seen a few times. The chain links TRBV29-1 to TRBJ2-1, with D possibly being TRBD2 (6 bases). V shed 7 bases and J shed 8 bases, with 15 bases lying between them. This CDR3 spans 12 amino acids. Looked up from germline, CDR1 is SQVTM and CDR2 is ANQGSEA. The CDR3 is CSAGRLGDEQFF. CDR3 coding DNA: TGCAGCGCCGGGAGACTAGGAGATGAGCAGTTCTTC.

This sequence joins TRBV5-4 and TRBJ1-1; D remains ambiguous. Germline-derived CDR1 and CDR2 are SGHNT and YYREEE (reference sequence). V was shortened by 6 bases and J by 0 bases, with 9 bases between the two germline ends. The CDR3 extends over 13 amino acids. DNA of the CDR3: TGTGCCAGCAACGGAGGGATGAACACTGAAGCTTTCTTT. Translation gives CASNGGMNTEAFF.

This clonotype was counted at least ten times. J is TRBJ2-5 and V is TRBV19; no clear D. CDR1 is LNHDA, CDR2 SQIVND, per germline (reference sequence). Trimming left V 5 bases short and J 5 bases short, with 12 bases between. The length of the CDR3 is 13 residues. CDR3 in DNA: TGTGCCAGTAGTGTCGGGTCTTGGGAGACCCAGTACTTC. Translation gives CASSVGSWETQYF.

V gene TRBV28 combines with J gene TRBJ1-2; TRBD1 aligns across 9 bases. J was trimmed by 2 bases and V by 6 bases; bases with no gene match: 7. Germline-derived CDR1 and CDR2 are MDHEN and SYDVKM. CDR3 length: 15 amino acids. The CDR3 nucleotides are TGTGCCAGCAGCCGACCGGGACAGGGAAACTATGGCTACACCTTC. Protein product: CASSRPGQGNYGYTF.

The chain uses TRBV6-2 or TRBV6-3 and TRBJ1-6; 8 positions match TRBD1. Losses at the gene ends were 7 bases for V and 7 bases for J; bases not matched to a gene: 6. The CDR3 is 14 amino acids. From germline, CDR1 is MNHEY and CDR2 SVGEGT. The CDR3 spells CASIMDRVNSPLHF. In nucleotides, the CDR3 is TGTGCCAGCATCATGGACAGGGTGAATTCACCCCTCCACTTT.

Remarks on this clonotype: With only one base between it and a far larger clone, this is likely a read error. The chain carries TRBV28 and TRBJ2-7, with D tentatively TRBD2 (7 bases). V was shortened by 7 bases and J by 7 bases, with 26 bases between the two germline ends. CDR3 size: 16 residues. Per the germline V gene, CDR1 is MDHEN and CDR2 is SYDVKM. The CDR3 coding sequence is TGTGCCAGCACTCCCGGGGGGTTTAGATGGGACAATGAGCAGTACTTC. Residues: CASTPGGFRWDNEQYF. The variable domain in full, with the rest retrieved from reference TRBV28 and TRBJ2-7, is DVKVTQSSRYLVKRTGEKVFLECVQDMDHENMFWYRQDPGLGLRLIYFSYDVKMKEKGDIPEGYSVSREKKERFSLILESASTNQTSMYLCASTPGGFRWDNEQYFGPGTRLTVT.

A few counts support this clonotype. The rearrangement uses TRBV24-1 and TRBJ1-2; D possibly corresponds to TRBD1 (6 bases). V lost 4 bases, J lost 3 bases, and 11 bases lay in between. Germline V CDR1 and CDR2: KGHDR, SFDVKD. This CDR3 spans 14 amino acids. The CDR3, as DNA: TGTGCCACCAGTGACACGACAGGCTACTATGGCTACACCTTC. Its protein is CATSDTTGYYGYTF.

This clonotype has at least ten counts. This rearrangement joins TRBV7-2 to TRBJ1-5; D remains unclear. This CDR3 is 13 amino acids long. V dropped 0 bases and J dropped 5 bases, with 5 bases sitting between them. CDR1 and CDR2 from the germline V gene are SGHTA and FQGNSA. CDR3 residues: CASSLAEYQPQHF. Written as DNA, the CDR3 is TGTGCCAGCAGCTTAGCAGAATATCAGCCCCAGCATTTT.

This clonotype has just a few counts. This chain joins TRBV28 and TRBJ2-1; 11 nucleotides line up with TRBD2. This CDR3 region has 15 residues. With V trimmed by 7 bases and J by 3 bases, 5 bases remained unmatched. Germline CDR1 MDHEN, CDR2 SYDVKM. In DNA, the CDR3 is TGTGCCAGCACCCTAACTAGCGGGAGCTACAATGAGCAGTTCTTC. Its translation is CASTLTSGSYNEQFF.

The rearrangement uses TRBV6-2 or TRBV6-3 and TRBJ1-1; D unclear. The V end lost 9 bases, the J end lost 4 bases, and 12 bases lay between the germline ends. Germline V gives CDR1 MNHEY, CDR2 SVGEGT. The CDR3 extends over 12 amino acids. This chain's CDR3 is CASIPRSTEAFF. The CDR3 nucleotides are TGTGCCAGTATCCCGAGGAGCACTGAAGCTTTCTTT.

For the CDR3, the DNA is TGTGCCAGCAGCTTGGCCGCAAATGAGCAGTTCTTC. Protein sequence: CASSLAANEQFF. The genes are TRBV5-4 and TRBJ2-1; D unresolved. Trimming cost V 0 bases and J 7 bases, with 5 bases left between them. This CDR3 is 12 amino acids long. In germline, CDR1 is SGHNT, CDR2 YYREEE (reference sequence).

This clonotype was seen repeatedly, ten times or more. This rearrangement joins TRBV21-1 to TRBJ2-1; the table's TRBD1 call for D was not verified on the DNA. TRBV21-1 is classified as a pseudogene. This CDR3 spans 14 amino acids. The CDR3 region is CASSKWTSYNEQFF. DNA for the CDR3: TGTGCCAGCAGCAAATGGACAAGTTACAATGAGCAGTTCTTC.

The table lists this clonotype with many counts. This rearrangement joins TRBV28 to TRBJ2-1, with TRBD1 matching 9 bases. CDR1 and CDR2 (germline): MDHEN, SYDVKM. The CDR3 sequence is 14 residues long. V dropped 5 bases and J dropped 8; count of bases not matched to a gene: 7. CDR3 in DNA: TGTGCCAGCAGTACTTCACAGGGGGCCCATGAGCAGTTCTTC. Translation gives CASSTSQGAHEQFF.

This clonotype has at least ten counts. J is TRBJ1-2 and V is TRBV5-1; the D is unclear. Germline V gives CDR1 SGHRS, CDR2 YFSETQ. The V end was cut by 4 bases, the J end by 0 bases, with 13 bases between. The CDR3 contains 15 residues. DNA for the CDR3: TGCGCCAGCAGCCTCACTTCCCAAGCTAACTATGGCTACACCTTC. Its protein product is CASSLTSQANYGYTF.

This clonotype was seen many times. The J gene is TRBJ2-1, the V gene TRBV25-1; D remains unclear. Trimming left V 1 base short and J 10 bases short, with 8 bases between. The CDR3 loop spans 12 amino acids. CDR1 is MGHDK, CDR2 SYGVNS, per germline. The CDR3 is CASSESQAEQFF. The CDR3, as DNA: TGTGCCAGCAGTGAATCTCAGGCAGAGCAGTTCTTC.

In its sample, this clonotype was seen many times. This sequence joins TRBV4-3 and TRBJ2-6, with D possibly TRBD1 on 5 matching bases. V lost 3 bases and J lost 0, with 12 bases in between. The germline gives CDR1 LGHNA, CDR2 YSLEER. The length of the CDR3 is 17 residues. CDR3 sequence reads: CASSQAGSNSGANVLTF. CDR3 DNA sequence: TGCGCCAGCAGCCAGGCAGGGTCCAACTCTGGGGCCAACGTCCTGACTTTC.

This clonotype was recorded at least ten times. The chain joins TRBV29-1 to TRBJ2-7; D is unresolved. V shed 4 bases and J shed 1 base, with 14 bases lying between them. Germline CDR1 is SQVTM and CDR2 is ANQGSEA. The CDR3 consists of 14 residues. CDR3 coding DNA: TGCAGCGTTGGTTTTTCGGACCGGTCCTACGAGCAGTACTTC. Protein product: CSVGFSDRSYEQYF.

This sequence joins TRBV7-2 and TRBJ2-1, with 10 bases lining up with TRBD1. Germline-derived CDR1 and CDR2 are SGHTA and FQGNSA. Trimming took 3 bases from V and 8 from J; bases not matched to a gene: 4. There are 14 residues in the CDR3. CDR3 DNA: TGTGCCAGCAGCTTCGACAGGGGGCCGGATGAGCAGTTCTTC. Amino acids: CASSFDRGPDEQFF.

About this clonotype itself: The germline gene is not matched at one end of the junction; a read error may be the cause. The chain is built from TRBV6-4 and TRBJ2-6; 7 nucleotides agree with TRBD1. CDR1 is MRHNA, CDR2 SNTAGT, per germline. This CDR3 has 14 residues. CDR3 residues: CASRDRVGANVLTF. The CDR3 bases are TGCGCCAGCAGAGACAGGGTTGGGGCCAACGTCCTGACTTTC.

This clonotype rates as medium-sized. The chain employs TRBV28 and TRBJ1-1; unclear D gene. This CDR3 is 13 amino acids long. The germline gives CDR1 MDHEN, CDR2 SYDVKM. Between the trimmed V and J ends, which lost 3 bases and 1 base, there was a span of 6 bases. CDR3 residues: CASSFERNTEAFF. The CDR3 coding sequence is TGTGCCAGCAGTTTCGAGAGGAACACTGAAGCTTTCTTT. Supplemented by reference TRBV28 and TRBJ1-1, the full variable domain reads DVKVTQSSRYLVKRTGEKVFLECVQDMDHENMFWYRQDPGLGLRLIYFSYDVKMKEKGDIPEGYSVSREKKERFSLILESASTNQTSMYLCASSFERNTEAFFGQGTRLTVV.

The V gene is TRBV28, the J gene TRBJ2-1, with D perhaps TRBD1 (6 bases). The V end was cut by 3 bases, the J end by 4 bases, with 13 bases between. This CDR3 region has 15 residues. Germline V CDR1 and CDR2: MDHEN, SYDVKM. In DNA form, the CDR3 reads TGTGCCAGCAGTTTCTTGGGACACCAATACAATGAGCAGTTCTTC. This gives the protein CASSFLGHQYNEQFF. Combining the CDR3 with reference TRBV28 and TRBJ2-1 gives the whole variable domain DVKVTQSSRYLVKRTGEKVFLECVQDMDHENMFWYRQDPGLGLRLIYFSYDVKMKEKGDIPEGYSVSREKKERFSLILESASTNQTSMYLCASSFLGHQYNEQFFGPGTRLTVL.

In the case of this clonotype: A far more abundant clone sits one base away, making this likely a read error. The chain joins TRBV4-2 to TRBJ2-7, with 15 bases matching TRBD2. V lost 0 bases to trimming and J lost 7 bases; unmatched junction nucleotides: 4. The CDR3 consists of 16 residues. CDR1 is LGHNA and CDR2 is YNFKEQ in the germline V gene. The CDR3 region is CASSQDGTSGGNEQYF. As DNA, the CDR3 is TGTGCCAGCAGCCAAGATGGGACTAGCGGGGGGAATGAGCAGTACTTC.